This section outlines one T cell receptor (beta chain) sequence together with its context. The record originates from a study of T cell changes during pregnancy in multiple sclerosis. Trimming pared 3 bases from V and 0 bases from J, leaving 15 bases between. CDR1 SGHNT and CDR2 YYREEE come from the germline V gene (reference sequence). This CDR3 region has 16 residues. Libraries were prepared by immunoSEQ multiplex PCR; TCRdb keeps only in-frame clonotypes and omits some of them. The table includes roughly 90,000 clones, approximately 90% detected once. This clonotype was sampled from a female donor with multiple sclerosis, enrolled in a pregnancy study. The rearrangement links TRBV5-4 to TRBJ1-1; TRBD1 is a possible D gene (5 bases). Sequencing used peripheral blood, obtained before pregnancy. The CDR3 DNA sequence: TGTGCCAGCAGCTCCCCGGGGGATGGGGTGAACACTGAAGCTTTCTTT. Translation gives CASSSPGDGVNTEAFF.